This TCR beta chain was observed in a study of cytomegalovirus exposure and HLA in healthy donors. Study outcomes and limitations: Researchers catalogued some 160 TCR beta chains as cytomegalovirus-associated. When analyzed later, a missense DCLRE1C variant was found to be linked to TCR beta V- and J-gene trimming.

About this clone itself: Its antigen remains unidentified.

Use of 60 Vbeta and 13 Jbeta primers characterized the PCR. Per the original data handling: As a later analysis found, there were 78 million or so unique TCR beta chains, of which roughly 11 million were shared. This table comes from immunoSEQ multiplex PCR, and its TCRdb copy is limited to in-frame clones, with some not included. V, J and clone size are those of that table, while D and trimming were read from the DNA. The sample gives about 70,000 clones, 70% to 85% of which show up once; around 3% is in the top ten. Sequenced material: PBMCs. This TCR was sampled from a girl under 18 in good health and CMV-seropositive.

DNA of the CDR3: TGTGCCAGCAGTGTATTGGAGACCCAGTACTTC. This codes for CASSVLETQYF. This chain joins TRBV6-1 and TRBJ2-5; D not certain. The CDR3 is 11 residues long. Trimming stripped 4 bases from V and 5 bases from J, with 5 bases between. CDR1 is MNHNS, CDR2 SASEGT, per germline.